This T cell receptor (beta chain) was recovered during a study of regulatory T cells in long-lasting Graves disease. Whole-study results and caveats: Sample size, which was small, may have reduced accuracy.

Time point described: newly diagnosed GD, antithyroid drugs for less than 3 months. Generation of the TCR library employed RNA extracted from PBMCs. CDR1 is ENHRY, CDR2 SYGVKD, per germline. V lost 4 bases and J lost 2; bases outside the gene matches: 7. The CDR3 consists of 15 residues. This clonotype was observed many times. Its cognate antigen is unknown. For TCR beta, libraries came from iRepertoire HTBI primers and Arm-PCR of CDR3 regions. TCRdb reprocessed the multiplex PCR reads via MiXCR and lists one record per CDR3 protein. The sample yields 300,000 to 400,000 distinct CDR3 sequences, roughly a sixth seen once. The same specimen was also included in a second study, on T cells in Graves' hyperthyroidism and ophthalmopathy.

This sample comprised peripheral blood mononuclear cells (PBMCs), obtained at new diagnosis, from a patient treated with antithyroid drugs. The chain combines TRBV10-3 with TRBJ2-7; 8 positions agree with TRBD1. The origin of this receptor is a man in his forties with Graves disease. CDR3 residues: CAISGGQVDPYEQYF. CDR3 nucleotides: TGTGCCATCAGTGGGGGACAGGTTGACCCCTACGAGCAGTACTTC.